This T cell receptor beta chain comes out of a study of CD8+CD57+ T cells in acquired aplastic anemia. Study as a whole: Sorted CD4+ and CD8+ cell DNA averaged about 3 ug.

Study results and limitations: The study found no significant CD8+ Simpson's diversity difference between patients and controls. About 29 shared CD8+ CDR3s appeared highly expressed within patients' immunodominant clones.

The table lists this clonotype with many counts. Its antigen is unknown. Sequencing involved patients with CD8+CD57+ cell expansion previously shown by flow cytometry. Genomic DNA provided the template from which TCR beta VDJ and CDR3 profiles were obtained. Using its own MiXCR run on the reads, TCRdb lists one record per CDR3 protein. This sample has approximately 220,000 distinct CDR3 sequences; over 40% occur once, and the top ten carry just under 20%. The CDR3 is made up of 14 amino acids. Trimming stripped 7 bases from V and 8 bases from J, with 20 bases between. Per the germline V gene, CDR1 is MNHNS and CDR2 is SASEGT.

What was sequenced was sorted CD4+, CD8+, or CD8+CD57+ T cells (not recorded which) from PBMCs. The TCR was taken from a human donor with aplastic anemia. The V gene is TRBV6-1, the J gene TRBJ1-2; TRBD1 is a possible D gene (6 bases). CDR3 amino acids: CASNLRGDLRGYTF. CDR3 DNA sequence: TGTGCCAGCAACCTTAGGGGGGACCTGAGGGGCTACACCTTC.